These T cell receptor beta chains were read from a single sample in a study of cytomegalovirus exposure and HLA in healthy donors. The data were produced by immunoSEQ multiplex PCR, yet TCRdb's version contains in-frame clones alone and is incomplete. This sample carries around 300,000 clones, 70% to 90% of them seen once, and the ten largest clones take about 2.5%. Sequenced: PBMCs. These receptors all come from a woman under 30 in good health and CMV-seronegative. Both conserved end residues are part of each CDR3. D genes are given only for firm matches. Size values are once, few and many counts, or a class for expanded clones, and some rows have none.

j_call: TRBJ2-3; v_call: TRBV5-1; clone_size: NA; d_call: NA; cdr3_nt: TGCGCCAGCGATGACACTGGCGATACGCAGTATTTT; cdr3_aa: CASDDTGDTQYF
j_call: TRBJ1-1; v_call: TRBV7-2; clone_size: NA; d_call: TRBD1; cdr3_nt: TGTGCCAGCAGCTTGCGGACAGGGGATTTCGCTGAAGCTTTCTTT; cdr3_aa: CASSLRTGDFAEAFF
j_call: TRBJ1-1; v_call: TRBV30; clone_size: NA; d_call: NA; cdr3_nt: TGTGCCTGGAGTACGACAGGGAACACTGAAGCTTTCTTT; cdr3_aa: CAWSTTGNTEAFF
j_call: TRBJ1-1; v_call: TRBV15; clone_size: NA; d_call: NA; cdr3_nt: TGTGCCACCAGCAGAGTGATGGGGGGGGTGGAAGCTTTCTTT; cdr3_aa: CATSRVMGGVEAFF
j_call: TRBJ1-6; v_call: TRBV27; clone_size: NA; d_call: TRBD1; cdr3_nt: TGTGCCAGCAGTACCCGGACAGGCCTCTATAATTCACCCCTCCACTTT; cdr3_aa: CASSTRTGLYNSPLHF
j_call: TRBJ1-2; v_call: TRBV18; clone_size: NA; d_call: TRBD1; cdr3_nt: TGTGCCAGCTCACCAGTCGGGACAGGGTATGGCTACACCTTC; cdr3_aa: CASSPVGTGYGYTF
j_call: TRBJ1-1; v_call: TRBV23-1; clone_size: NA; d_call: TRBD1; cdr3_nt: TGCGCCAGCAGTCAATCGGGCTTGGGACAGGCGGGGAACACTGAAGCTTTCTTT; cdr3_aa: CASSQSGLGQAGNTEAFF
j_call: TRBJ2-6; v_call: TRBV10-3; clone_size: NA; d_call: NA; cdr3_nt: TGTGCCATCATGGAGGCCGCGGCTGGGGCCAACGTCCTGACTTTC; cdr3_aa: CAIMEAAAGANVLTF
j_call: TRBJ1-2; v_call: TRBV4-1; clone_size: NA; d_call: NA; cdr3_nt: TGCGCCAGCAGCCCTAGTGATGGACAGCTCTATGGCTACACCTTC; cdr3_aa: CASSPSDGQLYGYTF
j_call: TRBJ2-7; v_call: TRBV7-6; clone_size: few; d_call: NA; cdr3_nt: TGTGCCAGCAGTCCAGTGGGGGTAGGGGGTTACGAGCAGTACTTC; cdr3_aa: CASSPVGVGGYEQYF
j_call: TRBJ1-2; v_call: TRBV13; clone_size: NA; d_call: TRBD1; cdr3_nt: TGTGCCAGCAGCTTTGAAGGGGGCCATGGCTACACCTTC; cdr3_aa: CASSFEGGHGYTF
j_call: TRBJ2-3; v_call: TRBV7-3; clone_size: NA; d_call: TRBD2; cdr3_nt: TGTGCCAGCAGCCCACTAGCGGGGGTAGAGCGAAAGGATACGCAGTATTTT; cdr3_aa: CASSPLAGVERKDTQYF
j_call: TRBJ2-3; v_call: TRBV6-4; clone_size: NA; d_call: NA; cdr3_nt: TGTGCCAGCAGTGAGGCAAGCTCGGGGGAGGGCACAGATACGCAGTATTTT; cdr3_aa: CASSEASSGEGTDTQYF
j_call: TRBJ1-2; v_call: TRBV7-8; clone_size: NA; d_call: TRBD1; cdr3_nt: TGTGCCAGCAGCCCCCGGACAGGGGATGGCTACACCTTC; cdr3_aa: CASSPRTGDGYTF
j_call: TRBJ2-1; v_call: TRBV4-2; clone_size: NA; d_call: NA; cdr3_nt: TGTGCCAGCAGCCAAGCGGGTGAGCAGTTCTTC; cdr3_aa: CASSQAGEQFF
j_call: TRBJ1-3; v_call: TRBV19; clone_size: NA; d_call: NA; cdr3_nt: TGTGCCAGTAGTATTTCCCGGTTCTCTGGAAACACCATATATTTT; cdr3_aa: CASSISRFSGNTIYF
j_call: TRBJ2-7; v_call: TRBV7-3; clone_size: NA; d_call: TRBD1; cdr3_nt: TGTGCCAGCAGCTTATCCGGCAGGGGGCCCAACGAGCAGTACTTC; cdr3_aa: CASSLSGRGPNEQYF
j_call: TRBJ2-3; v_call: TRBV7-7; clone_size: NA; d_call: TRBD2; cdr3_nt: TGTGCTAGTGCAGCGGGGGGGGTCACAAATACGCAGTATTTT; cdr3_aa: CASAAGGVTNTQYF
j_call: TRBJ2-7; v_call: TRBV9; clone_size: NA; d_call: TRBD1; cdr3_nt: TGTGCCAGCAGCGTAGGGGGACAGGGGAGTTTCTACGAGCAGTACTTC; cdr3_aa: CASSVGGQGSFYEQYF
j_call: TRBJ1-1; v_call: TRBV7-8; clone_size: NA; d_call: NA; cdr3_nt: TGTGCCGGCGGGAAAGCTTTCTTT; cdr3_aa: CAGGKAFF
j_call: TRBJ2-3; v_call: TRBV9; clone_size: NA; d_call: TRBD1; cdr3_nt: TGTGCCAGCAGGGCTCAAGGGGACAGCTCTAGCACAGATACGCAGTATTTT; cdr3_aa: CASRAQGDSSSTDTQYF
j_call: TRBJ2-7; v_call: TRBV27; clone_size: NA; d_call: TRBD2; cdr3_nt: TGTGCCAGCATCGGGGGGTACGAGCAGTACTTC; cdr3_aa: CASIGGYEQYF
j_call: TRBJ2-7; v_call: TRBV7-9; clone_size: NA; d_call: NA; cdr3_nt: TGTTCCAGCAGCCCCCCTGGCAGGTTGAACGAGCAGTACTTC; cdr3_aa: CSSSPPGRLNEQYF
j_call: TRBJ1-2; v_call: TRBV27; clone_size: NA; d_call: NA; cdr3_nt: TGTGCCAGCAGTTCTACGACACAGAACTATGGCTACACCTTC; cdr3_aa: CASSSTTQNYGYTF
j_call: TRBJ2-7; v_call: TRBV27; clone_size: NA; d_call: NA; cdr3_nt: TGTGCCAGCATGGTTGGCAACGAGCAGTACTTC; cdr3_aa: CASMVGNEQYF
j_call: TRBJ2-7; v_call: TRBV23-1; clone_size: NA; d_call: NA; cdr3_nt: TGCGCCAGCCCGACACTTTACGAGCAGTACTTC; cdr3_aa: CASPTLYEQYF
j_call: TRBJ2-5; v_call: TRBV10-3; clone_size: NA; d_call: NA; cdr3_nt: TGTGCCAGCGGGGACTTGAAAGAGACCCAGTACTTC; cdr3_aa: CASGDLKETQYF
j_call: TRBJ2-7; v_call: TRBV7-9; clone_size: NA; d_call: TRBD1; cdr3_nt: TGTTCCAGCAGCTATTTGCCTGAACAGGGGCTGACCTACGAGCAGTACTTC; cdr3_aa: CSSSYLPEQGLTYEQYF
j_call: TRBJ2-5; v_call: TRBV30; clone_size: NA; d_call: TRBD2; cdr3_nt: TGTGCCTGGGGGATAGGGTGGGGGGGACAAGAGACCCAGTACTTC; cdr3_aa: CAWGIGWGGQETQYF
j_call: TRBJ2-1; v_call: TRBV9; clone_size: NA; d_call: NA; cdr3_nt: TGTGCCAGCAGCGCTCCTTTCGGTAAGCAGTTCTTC; cdr3_aa: CASSAPFGKQFF
j_call: TRBJ2-1; v_call: TRBV10-1; clone_size: NA; d_call: NA; cdr3_nt: TGCGCCAGCAGCCCCAGCTCCTACAATGAGCAGTTCTTC; cdr3_aa: CASSPSSYNEQFF
j_call: TRBJ1-2; v_call: TRBV9; clone_size: once; d_call: TRBD1; cdr3_nt: TGTGCCAGCAGCCCCGGGACAGAGATAAACTATGGCTACACCTTC; cdr3_aa: CASSPGTEINYGYTF
j_call: TRBJ2-2; v_call: TRBV28; clone_size: NA; d_call: NA; cdr3_nt: TGTGCCAGCAGACTTGACAGGACGAACACCGGGGAGCTGTTTTTT; cdr3_aa: CASRLDRTNTGELFF
j_call: TRBJ2-1; v_call: TRBV5-4; clone_size: NA; d_call: TRBD2; cdr3_nt: TGTGCCAGCAGCACGAAACAAAGCGGGGGGCAGTTCTTC; cdr3_aa: CASSTKQSGGQFF
j_call: TRBJ2-1; v_call: TRBV2; clone_size: NA; d_call: NA; cdr3_nt: TGTGCCAGCAACCCCCTGAGCGATGAGCAGTTCTTC; cdr3_aa: CASNPLSDEQFF
j_call: TRBJ1-2; v_call: TRBV7-9; clone_size: NA; d_call: TRBD1; cdr3_nt: TGTGCCAGCACTTCCGGGACAGTAAGAGGTGGCTACACCTTC; cdr3_aa: CASTSGTVRGGYTF
j_call: TRBJ1-2; v_call: TRBV6-5; clone_size: NA; d_call: TRBD1; cdr3_nt: TGTGCCAGTCTCAGGGGGTCTAATGGCTACACCTTC; cdr3_aa: CASLRGSNGYTF
j_call: TRBJ2-7; v_call: TRBV11-2; clone_size: NA; d_call: TRBD1; cdr3_nt: TGTGCCAGCAGCTTAGGGACAGGGGGGTACGAGCAGTACTTC; cdr3_aa: CASSLGTGGYEQYF
j_call: TRBJ1-1; v_call: TRBV27; clone_size: NA; d_call: TRBD1; cdr3_nt: TGTGCCAGCAGTCCAAGACAGGGGAGTACGTGGGCTGAAGCTTTCTTT; cdr3_aa: CASSPRQGSTWAEAFF
j_call: TRBJ1-6; v_call: TRBV30; clone_size: few; d_call: TRBD1; cdr3_nt: TGTGCCTGGAAGGGGGACAGGGATAATTCACCCCTCCACTTT; cdr3_aa: CAWKGDRDNSPLHF
j_call: TRBJ2-1; v_call: TRBV19; clone_size: NA; d_call: TRBD1; cdr3_nt: TGTGCCAGTAGTATGGGGCAGGGGGCCTACAATGAGCAGTTCTTC; cdr3_aa: CASSMGQGAYNEQFF